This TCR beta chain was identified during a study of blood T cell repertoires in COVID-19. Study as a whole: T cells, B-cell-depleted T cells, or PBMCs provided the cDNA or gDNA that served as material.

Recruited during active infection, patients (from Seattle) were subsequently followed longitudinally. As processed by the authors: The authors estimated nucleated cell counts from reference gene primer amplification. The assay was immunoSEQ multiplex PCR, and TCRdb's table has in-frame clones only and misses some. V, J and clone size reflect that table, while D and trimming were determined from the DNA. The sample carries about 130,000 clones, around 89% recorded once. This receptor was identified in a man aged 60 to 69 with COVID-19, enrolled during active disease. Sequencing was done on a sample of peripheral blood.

The DNA of the CDR3 is TGTGCCAGTAGTATCGTAGCGGGGGGGCCCTACAATGAGCAGTTCTTC. Encoded protein: CASSIVAGGPYNEQFF. This chain connects TRBV19 to TRBJ2-1, with 11 positions matching TRBD2. The V gene's germline CDR1 is LNHDA and CDR2 SQIVND (reference sequence). The trim removed 3 bases at V and 2 bases at J, leaving 3 bases unmatched. CDR3 length: 16 amino acids.